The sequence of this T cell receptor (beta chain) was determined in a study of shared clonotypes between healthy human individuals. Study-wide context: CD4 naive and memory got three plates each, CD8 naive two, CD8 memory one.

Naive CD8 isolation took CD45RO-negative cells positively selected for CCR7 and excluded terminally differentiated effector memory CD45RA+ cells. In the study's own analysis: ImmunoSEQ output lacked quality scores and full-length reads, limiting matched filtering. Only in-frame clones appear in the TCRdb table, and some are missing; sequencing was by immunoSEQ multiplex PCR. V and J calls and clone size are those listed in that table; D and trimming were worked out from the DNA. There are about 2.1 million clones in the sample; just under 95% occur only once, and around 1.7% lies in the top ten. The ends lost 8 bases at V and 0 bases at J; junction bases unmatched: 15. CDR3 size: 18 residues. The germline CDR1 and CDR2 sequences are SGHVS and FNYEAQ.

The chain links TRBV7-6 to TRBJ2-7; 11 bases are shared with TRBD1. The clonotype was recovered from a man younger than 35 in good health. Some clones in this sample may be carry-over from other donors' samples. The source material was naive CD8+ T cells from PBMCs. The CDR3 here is CASSTPGQGVSSSYEQYF. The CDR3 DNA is TGTGCCAGCTCCACGCCGGGACAGGGGGTATCCTCCTCCTACGAGCAGTACTTC.